This TCR beta chain was found in a study of blood T cells in healthy people across ages (dated by TCRdb to the mid-2010s). With respect to the entire study: Template switching captured roughly one uniquely barcoded TCR beta cDNA molecule per two T cells in model experiments. To track age-related changes in TCR beta repertoire diversity, the study relied on deep sequencing normalized with unique cDNA molecular identifiers. The donors were divided into four age groups: young (average about 16 years), middle-aged (around 37), aged (about 60) and long-lived (82). The study analyzed two additional independent replicas of 1 million unique cDNA reads from the same blood draw for two donors, one aged 18 to 30 and one aged 80 or older.

CDR1 MDHEN and CDR2 SYDVKM were looked up in the germline V gene. Trimming removed 7 bases from V and 8 bases from J, leaving 14 bases between the germline ends. Measured from the cysteine to the phenylalanine, the CDR3 is 13 residues long. Only the CDR3 region is kept as DNA, spanning 39 bases read in frame from base 1. Systemically healthy Caucasian individuals from Russia, roughly 40 in total and aged about 6 to 100 years, were included as donors. Around 10 milliliters of peripheral blood were drawn from each donor into EDTA-treated Vacutainer tubes. Ficoll-Paque density-gradient centrifugation was used to isolate PBMCs, with at least 6.5 million obtained per sample. Trizol reagent was used to extract total RNA from PBMCs, with at least 5.5 micrograms per sample. For every donor, an aliquot of PBMCs went through flow cytometry to measure the percentages of naive CD45RAhigh/CD27high T cells. Broad study findings and their caveats: Since profiling was done on bulk unsorted PBMCs, naive and antigen-experienced compartments could not be conclusively compared. Observed TCR beta diversity per million T cells fell roughly linearly with age, and a significant reduction was already apparent by age approximately 41. Observed TCR beta diversity correlated strongly with the percentage of naive T cells measured by flow cytometry. The long-lived group showed more naive CD4+ T cells, fewer expanded clones and increased TCR diversity than the aged group, suggesting age selection. Because donor CMV infection status was unknown, age-related changes in expanded clonotypes were potentially confounded. Total diversity estimates from one million sequenced T cells were considered lower bounds and underestimates.

Library creation used 5' RACE. The data were produced on an Illumina HiSeq 2500. A second PCR of roughly 7 to 12 cycles was run with a J-beta primer mix and a sample-barcoded 5' primer. A template-switch 5' adaptor carrying 12 random nucleotides introduced a unique molecular identifier onto each TCR beta cDNA molecule. Each sample yielded at least 2.5 million CDR3-containing paired-end reads. First-strand cDNA synthesis was performed from all RNA using the Mint cDNA synthesis kit, with priming by a TRBC-specific oligonucleotide. After uracil-DNA glycosylase treatment, a first 18-cycle PCR used universal primers M1SS and BC2_uni_R on all cDNA. As for the authors' bioinformatics: For normalization, 1 million high-quality reads, each with a distinct molecular identifier, were randomly selected from each sample. Reads sharing molecular identifiers were discarded rather than binned into consensus sequences. CDR3 identification, clonotype clustering and error correction used MiTCR with a Q25 quality threshold and the strictest error-elimination algorithm. A nonparametric unseen species model with Euler transformation was used to estimate a lower bound on total TCR beta diversity. TCRdb took the public reads, trimmed them with fastp at Q25, ran MiXCR for clone calling and kept in-frame beta chains. Entries that share a CDR3 protein sequence are merged under the most common genes and DNA. The authors' filters were not applied to this entry. For this sample there are roughly 560,000 distinct CDR3 sequences; under 30% appear just once. Approximately 8.7% of the sample is taken by the ten largest.

A word on this clonotype: This receptor's antigen is unknown. No base quality information exists; no much larger clone differs at one position.

The same data also contributed to another study, on T cells of mothers and their children. That second report states: The donors were nine systemically healthy Caucasian individuals, made up of three mothers and their six children. cDNA synthesis used all of the extracted RNA, with around 1.5 ug of RNA in each 15 ul reaction. In the second PCR, the M1S primer introduced both the sample barcodes and 2-4 random nucleotides. More than 9 million TCR beta CDR3 reads were obtained from each mother, and 2.5 million to 3 million reads were obtained from each child. TCR recombination output is similarly shaped by thymic selection in related and unrelated pairs, with a minor effect exerted by inherited differences. Related mother-child pairs always showed normalized repertoire overlap that was slightly higher than in unrelated mother-child pairs, though the difference was never significant. With a sensitivity of about 100 clones per million clonotypes, no persistent microchimeric T cell clones were detected. The study used deep NGS to compare TCR beta repertoires of mothers and children, seeking features distinguishing related mother-child pairs from unrelated individuals. On average, the children were around 11 +/- 4 years old, while the mothers were about 40 +/- 4 years old. After adapters were ligated using NEBNext reagents, the libraries underwent 100+100 nt paired-end sequencing on an Illumina HiSeq 2000. To prevent cross-contamination, the mother and child libraries were prepared one month apart and sequenced in separate runs. Between about 500,000 and 2,300,000 distinct TCR beta clonotypes were identified per donor. Naive TCR beta clonotypes were estimated from low-frequency clonotypes matched to each donor's FACS-determined naive share, without sorting.

The sequence was collected from a boy aged 5-17 years in good health. Material for sequencing was blood. The chain was built from TRBV28 and TRBJ1-4; D gene: possibly TRBD1, on 6 matching bases. CDR3 region: CASNRELGEKLFF. The sequence in DNA is TGTGCCAGCAACAGGGAGCTTGGGGAAAAACTGTTTTTT. Outside the CDR3, residues come from the reference TRBV28 and TRBJ1-4 proteins, so the full variable domain is: DVKVTQSSRYLVKRTGEKVFLECVQDMDHENMFWYRQDPGLGLRLIYFSYDVKMKEKGDIPEGYSVSREKKERFSLILESASTNQTSMYLCASNRELGEKLFFGSGTQLSVL.